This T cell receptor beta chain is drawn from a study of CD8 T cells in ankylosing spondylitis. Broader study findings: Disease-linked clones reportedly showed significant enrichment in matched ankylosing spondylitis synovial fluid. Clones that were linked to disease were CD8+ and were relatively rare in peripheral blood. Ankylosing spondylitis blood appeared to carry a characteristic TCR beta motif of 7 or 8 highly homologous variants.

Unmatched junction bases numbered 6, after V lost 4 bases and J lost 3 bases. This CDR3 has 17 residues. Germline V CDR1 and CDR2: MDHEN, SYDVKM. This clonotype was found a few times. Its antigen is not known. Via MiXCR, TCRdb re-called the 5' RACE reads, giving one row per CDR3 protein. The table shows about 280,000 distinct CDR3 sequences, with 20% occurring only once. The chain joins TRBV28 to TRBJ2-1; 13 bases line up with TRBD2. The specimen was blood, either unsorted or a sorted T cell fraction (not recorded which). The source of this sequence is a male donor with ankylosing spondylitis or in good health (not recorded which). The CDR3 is CASSSPTSGGDYNEQFF. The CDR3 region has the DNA TGTGCCAGCAGTTCACCCACTAGCGGGGGGGACTACAATGAGCAGTTCTTC.